This T cell receptor (beta chain) was sequenced for a study of OX40 agonist ivuxolimab in advanced cancers. Overall study context: The patients' treatment was ivuxolimab, an agonistic anti-OX40 (CD134) antibody. Among those treated, three patients had partial responses, one with hepatocellular carcinoma and two with cutaneous melanoma. Findings and limits, study-wide: Among the least clonally expanded were partial responders at 0.1-3.0 mg/kg.

This CDR3 has 17 amino acids. CDR1 and CDR2 (germline): SGDLS, YYNGEE. The J segment lost 4 bases and the V segment lost 3 bases, leaving 6 bases of the junction unmatched. In regard to this clone: What it binds is not known.

Sequencing used immunoSEQ multiplex PCR; TCRdb keeps in-frame clones, though not all of them. The sample holds about 79,000 clones, around 94% seen once. The source is an adult with an advanced solid tumor such as melanoma, head and neck, liver or kidney cancer. The sample here was CD4+ or CD8+ T cells sorted from blood, taken in a trial of the OX40 agonist ivuxolimab. The chain is built from TRBV9 and TRBJ2-1; 14 nucleotides align to TRBD2. The CDR3 DNA follows: TGTGCCAGCAGCGCCTCCGGGACTAGCGGGGGATACAATGAGCAGTTCTTC. As protein: CASSASGTSGGYNEQFF.